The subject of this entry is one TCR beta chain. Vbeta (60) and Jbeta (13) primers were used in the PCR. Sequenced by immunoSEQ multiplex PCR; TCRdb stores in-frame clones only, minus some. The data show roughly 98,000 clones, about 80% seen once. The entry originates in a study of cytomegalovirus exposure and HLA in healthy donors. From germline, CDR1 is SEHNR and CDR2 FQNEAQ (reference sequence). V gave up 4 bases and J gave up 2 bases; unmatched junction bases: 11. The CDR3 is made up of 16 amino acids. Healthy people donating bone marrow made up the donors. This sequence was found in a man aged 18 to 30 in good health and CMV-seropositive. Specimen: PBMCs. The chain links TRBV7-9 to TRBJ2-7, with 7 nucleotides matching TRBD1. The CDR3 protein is CASSSEGDSLPYEQYF. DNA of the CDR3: TGTGCCAGCAGCTCCGAGGGGGACAGCCTCCCCTACGAGCAGTACTTC.